One sample yielded the 27 T cell receptor beta chains listed below, sequenced in a study of blood T cells in healthy people across ages. Using a J-beta primer mix together with a sample-barcoded 5' primer, a second PCR was run for about 6 to 11 cycles. TCRdb reprocessed the 5' RACE reads via MiXCR and lists one record per CDR3 protein. Among roughly 800,000 distinct CDR3 sequences listed, roughly 60% were seen once. Sequences were obtained from blood. These receptors were collected from a man aged 25-45 years in good health.

The chain is built from TRBV5-1 and TRBJ1-1; 7 bases align to TRBD1. Germline values: CDR1 SGHRS, CDR2 YFSETQ. The V gene end was trimmed by 4 bases and the J gene end by 3 bases; junction bases not matched to a gene: 3. This CDR3 contains 13 residues. The CDR3 loop is CASSSRGDTEAFF. In DNA form, the CDR3 reads TGCGCCAGCAGCAGCAGGGGGGACACTGAAGCTTTCTTT. The full variable domain, in which reference TRBV5-1 and TRBJ1-1 provide the parts outside the CDR3, is KAGVTQTPRYLIKTRGQQVTLSCSPISGHRSVSWYQQTPGQGLQFLFEYFSETQRNKGNFPGRFSGRQFSNSRSEMNVSTLELGDSALYLCASSSRGDTEAFFGQGTRLTVV.

The V gene is TRBV19, the J gene TRBJ2-1; 10 nucleotides align to TRBD2. Germline lookup yields CDR1 LNHDA and CDR2 SQIVND (reference sequence). The V segment lost 4 bases and the J segment 9 bases; nucleotides outside the gene matches: 6. The CDR3 length is 14 residues. The CDR3 here is CASSRERGGGEQFF. In nucleotides, the CDR3 is TGTGCCAGTAGTAGGGAGCGGGGGGGAGGTGAGCAGTTCTTC.

The chain couples TRBV29-1 to TRBJ1-1; TRBD1 matches at 9 bases. After removal of 6 bases from V and 5 bases from J, the junction contained 7 bases not matched to a gene. This CDR3 is 13 amino acids long. In germline, CDR1 is SQVTM, CDR2 ANQGSEA. The CDR3: CSVGQGRKTEAFF. The CDR3, as DNA: TGCAGCGTGGGACAGGGTCGAAAGACTGAAGCTTTCTTT.

The V call is TRBV5-5, the J call TRBJ1-6; D unresolved. The V and J ends lost 4 bases and 1 base respectively, with 9 bases between them. The CDR3 spans 15 residues. CDR1 and CDR2 from the germline V gene are SGHKS and YYEKEE (reference sequence). The CDR3 sequence is CASSPEVSYNSPLHF. The CDR3 DNA sequence: TGTGCCAGCAGCCCGGAGGTATCCTATAATTCACCCCTCCACTTT.

The chain employs TRBV7-2 and TRBJ2-2; a possible D gene is TRBD1 (6 bases). Trimming cost V 6 bases and J 7 bases, with 15 bases left between them. The CDR3 has 14 amino acids. CDR1 is SGHTA and CDR2 is FQGNSA in the germline V gene. CDR3 in amino acids: CASRNRQENGELFF. CDR3 DNA sequence: TGTGCCAGCAGAAATCGACAGGAGAACGGGGAGCTGTTTTTT. Together with reference TRBV7-2 and TRBJ2-2, the CDR3 gives the full variable domain: GAGVSQSPSNKVTEKGKDVELRCDPISGHTALYWYRQSLGQGLEFLIYFQGNSAPDKSGLPSDRFSAERTGGSVSTLTIQRTQQEDSAVYLCASRNRQENGELFFGEGSRLTVL.

In its sample, this clonotype was seen a few times. For the CDR3, the DNA is TGTGCCATCTCTCGCGGGACTAGCTTTAACTACGAGCAGTACTTC. Amino acid sequence: CAISRGTSFNYEQYF. This sequence joins TRBV10-3 and TRBJ2-7; 9 positions agree with TRBD2. CDR3 length equals 15 residues. The germline gives CDR1 ENHRY, CDR2 SYGVKD. After removal of 8 bases from V and 3 bases from J, the junction contained 11 bases not matched to a gene.

The rearrangement links TRBV7-6 to TRBJ2-3; 9 positions agree with TRBD2. The CDR3 has 16 residues. J gave up 3 bases and V 5 bases, and 9 bases lay outside the gene matches. Germline V gives CDR1 SGHVS, CDR2 FNYEAQ. DNA for the CDR3: TGTGCCAGCAGCGCCCTAGCGGGACCGCATACAGATACGCAGTATTTT. Translating gives CASSALAGPHTDTQYF.

CDR3 bases: TGTGCCAGCAGAGCCACACTGGACTCCCCAGTGGGCAATGAGCAGTTCTTC. This gives the protein CASRATLDSPVGNEQFF. The rearrangement links TRBV25-1 to TRBJ2-1; TRBD2 is a possible D gene (5 bases). CDR3 length: 17 residues. V was shortened by 6 bases and J by 6 bases, with 24 bases between the two germline ends. From germline, CDR1 is MGHDK and CDR2 SYGVNS.

Here the CDR3 DNA reads TGTGCCAGCAGCTTAGGTTTGTTTGTTGCGGGACAGGGGGTTTCCAATGAGCAGTTCTTC. It encodes CASSLGLFVAGQGVSNEQFF. The V gene is TRBV7-9, the J gene TRBJ2-1; TRBD1 aligns across 11 bases. Germline CDR1 and CDR2: SEHNR and FQNEAQ (reference sequence). Trimming took 1 base from V and 6 from J; bases not matched to a gene: 17. This CDR3 has 20 residues.

This clonotype came up a few times. The chain couples TRBV6-5 to TRBJ2-5, with 8 bases aligning to TRBD1. CDR3 length: 17 amino acids. Germline V CDR1 and CDR2: MNHEY, SVGAGI. Trimming removed 0 bases from V and 3 bases from J; junction bases left unmatched: 9. The CDR3 bases are TGTGCCAGCAGTTACTCGTTTTGGCAGGGGGCCGAAGAGACCCAGTACTTC. It is translated as CASSYSFWQGAEETQYF.

This chain links TRBV12-3 or TRBV12-4 with TRBJ2-5; 9 bases are a match to TRBD1. CDR3 length: 15 amino acids. With 2 bases clipped from V and 5 bases from J, the junction kept 6 bases outside the gene matches. The CDR3 is CASSLRQDRGETQYF. CDR3 DNA sequence: TGTGCCAGCAGTTTACGGCAGGACAGGGGTGAGACCCAGTACTTC.

The rearrangement uses TRBV20-1 and TRBJ2-3; D perhaps matches TRBD2 (6 bases). The CDR3 is 16 amino acids. Germline CDR1 is DFQATT and CDR2 is SNEGSKA (reference sequence). Trimming took off 5 bases at V and 3 bases at J, with 21 bases between the two ends. In nucleotides, the CDR3 is TGCAGTGCTCTGGATCCTAGCGACTCCCCTACAGATACGCAGTATTTT. This codes for CSALDPSDSPTDTQYF.

This chain uses TRBV7-8 with TRBJ1-6; perhaps TRBD1 as D (5 bases). Trimming removed 6 bases at V and 7 bases at J, with 28 bases between. The CDR3 extends over 19 amino acids. From germline, CDR1 is SGHVS and CDR2 FQNEAQ. As DNA, the CDR3 is TGTGCCAGCAGTCTTGCCCCAAATCAGGGTCCTACGACGAATTCACCCCTCCACTTT. It specifies CASSLAPNQGPTTNSPLHF.

The V gene is TRBV15, the J gene TRBJ1-2; 10 bases are shared with TRBD1. V shed 3 bases, J shed 4 bases, and the junction held 5 bases outside the gene matches. The CDR3 has 15 amino acids. Germline CDR1 LNHNV, CDR2 YYDKDF (reference sequence). The CDR3 DNA sequence: TGTGCCACCAGCAGGTGGGACAGGGGCTCCTATGGCTACACCTTC. It codes for CATSRWDRGSYGYTF.

This clonotype has just one count. The J gene is TRBJ2-1, the V gene TRBV29-1; the D gene is possibly TRBD1 (6 bases). Germline CDR1 is SQVTM and CDR2 is ANQGSEA. Trimming removed 4 bases at V and 2 bases at J, with 9 bases between. The CDR3 consists of 13 residues. The CDR3 DNA follows: TGCAGCGTTGGCCGGGACACCTACAATGAGCAGTTCTTC. Translation: CSVGRDTYNEQFF.

The rearrangement links TRBV6-1 to TRBJ1-5, with D possibly matching TRBD1 (5 bases). The CDR3 runs 19 residues. Germline assignment: CDR1 MNHNS and CDR2 SASEGT. The V gene lost 0 bases and the J gene lost 0 bases, with 18 bases spanning the gap. For the CDR3, the DNA is TGTGCCAGCAGTGAAGCGCTGGACACCTTCTCCCATAGCAATCAGCCCCAGCATTTT. It translates to CASSEALDTFSHSNQPQHF.

The rearrangement joins TRBV4-3 to TRBJ2-3, with TRBD2 matching over 11 bases. The trim removed 5 bases at V and 7 bases at J, leaving 17 bases unmatched. This CDR3 is 18 amino acids long. CDR1 is LGHNA and CDR2 is YSLEER in the germline V gene. The CDR3 DNA sequence: TGCGCCAGCAGCTCACCCGAGATTTCCGGACTAGCGGGTAATACGCAGTATTTT. Protein: CASSSPEISGLAGNTQYF.

This clonotype was seen only a few times. The chain joins TRBV20-1 to TRBJ2-5; 7 nucleotides align to TRBD2. The CDR3 loop spans 15 amino acids. Germline lookup yields CDR1 DFQATT and CDR2 SNEGSKA (reference sequence). Germline trimming cut 6 bases from V and 2 bases from J; bases unmatched to any gene: 12. This CDR3 reads CSAPVPDGGQETQYF. The DNA for the CDR3 is TGCAGTGCCCCTGTCCCTGACGGGGGGCAAGAGACCCAGTACTTC.

The rearrangement joins TRBV28 to TRBJ1-2; 8 nucleotides agree with TRBD1. Per germline, CDR1 MDHEN and CDR2 SYDVKM. J gave up 9 bases and V 5 bases, and 5 bases lay outside the gene matches. The length of the CDR3 is 12 residues. This chain's CDR3 is CASSTTGVSYTF. For the CDR3, the DNA is TGTGCCAGCAGTACGACAGGGGTCAGCTACACCTTC.

The chain carries TRBV5-1 and TRBJ2-1; the match to TRBD2 covers 11 bases. In germline, CDR1 is SGHRS, CDR2 YFSETQ. The CDR3 is made up of 14 amino acids. Trimming at V came to 5 bases and at J to 6 bases, leaving 4 bases not matched to a gene. CDR3 bases: TGCGCCAGCAGTATTAGCGGGGGGGGCAATGAGCAGTTCTTC. This encodes CASSISGGGNEQFF. Based on the CDR3 plus reference TRBV5-1 and TRBJ2-1, the full variable domain is KAGVTQTPRYLIKTRGQQVTLSCSPISGHRSVSWYQQTPGQGLQFLFEYFSETQRNKGNFPGRFSGRQFSNSRSEMNVSTLELGDSALYLCASSISGGGNEQFFGPGTRLTVL.

The rearrangement uses TRBV2 and TRBJ2-3, with 12 bases fitting TRBD2. This CDR3 region has 15 residues. After removal of 6 bases from V and 4 bases from J, the junction contained 5 bases not matched to a gene. The germline gives CDR1 SNHLY, CDR2 FYNNEI. The CDR3 protein is CASRVTSGGADTQYF. The CDR3 DNA reads as TGTGCCAGCAGAGTGACTAGCGGGGGCGCAGATACGCAGTATTTT.

This chain connects TRBV6-5 to TRBJ1-1; 8 bases match TRBD1. The V segment lost 1 base and the J segment 2 bases; nucleotides outside the gene matches: 3. The CDR3 contains 15 residues. The germline gives CDR1 MNHEY, CDR2 SVGAGI. The CDR3 is CASSYFGQGNTEAFF. The CDR3 region has the DNA TGTGCCAGCAGTTACTTCGGACAGGGCAACACTGAAGCTTTCTTT.

V is TRBV25-1 and J is TRBJ1-2, with no clear D. CDR1 is MGHDK, CDR2 SYGVNS, per germline. The V gene lost 6 bases and the J gene lost 8 bases, with 13 bases spanning the gap. The CDR3 covers 12 residues. The CDR3 nucleotides are TGTGCCAGCAGGGAGTACGGATCAGGCTACACCTTC. It specifies CASREYGSGYTF.

V usage is TRBV6-2 or TRBV6-3 and J usage is TRBJ1-6; no definite D call. Germline V gives CDR1 MNHEY, CDR2 SVGEGT. V lost 7 bases and J 10 bases, leaving 11 bases between the germline ends. The CDR3 is 12 residues long. In DNA form, the CDR3 reads TGTGCCAGCACTACCTACGGGTCACCCCTCCACTTT. This gives the protein CASTTYGSPLHF.

The rearrangement uses TRBV6-5 and TRBJ1-1; no definite D call. The germline gives CDR1 MNHEY, CDR2 SVGAGI. This CDR3 is built from 13 residues. V was trimmed by 2 bases and J by 1 base, leaving 5 bases between them. In DNA, the CDR3 is TGTGCCAGCAGTTACCGAGGGAACACTGAAGCTTTCTTT. This encodes CASSYRGNTEAFF.

The V call is TRBV19, the J call TRBJ2-3, with 10 bases fitting TRBD2. The V and J ends lost 9 bases and 2 bases, in that order; junction bases with no gene match: 5. The CDR3 totals 14 residues. The V gene's germline CDR1 is LNHDA and CDR2 SQIVND (reference sequence). CDR3 sequence: CASTLAGDTDTQYF. The CDR3 bases are TGTGCCAGCACCCTAGCGGGGGACACAGATACGCAGTATTTT.

Only a few counts were recorded for this clonotype. The chain recombines TRBV20-1 with TRBJ2-1; tentatively, D is TRBD2 (5 bases). Germline CDR1 reads DFQATT; CDR2 reads SNEGSKA (reference sequence). V lost 6 bases and J 11 bases, leaving 14 bases between the germline ends. The CDR3 is 11 residues long. The DNA for the CDR3 is TGCAGTGCCCTTCGAGGCGGGCAGCAGTTCTTC. This sequence encodes CSALRGGQQFF.